This T cell receptor beta chain is from a study of T cell responses to AZD1222 COVID-19 vaccine. Overall study results and limits: Clonal diversity was possibly underestimated, and the donors were mostly white British, with more females.

Germline CDR1 is LNHDA and CDR2 is SQIVND (reference sequence). The CDR3 totals 15 residues. Trimming removed 5 bases at V and 1 base at J, with 12 bases between. Assay used: immunoSEQ multiplex PCR; TCRdb lists only in-frame clones, some missing. The profile shows 57,000 or so clones, roughly four fifths of them singletons. About this clone: Its antigen is as yet unknown.

Here the sequenced sample was peripheral blood, taken 28 days after the second AZD1222 dose. The chain links TRBV19 to TRBJ2-1; unclear D gene. The TCR sequence derives from an adult who received the AZD1222 COVID-19 vaccine. CDR3 loop: CASSQDERSYNEQFF. The CDR3 nucleotides are TGTGCCAGTAGTCAGGACGAACGGTCCTACAATGAGCAGTTCTTC.